The sequence of this T cell receptor beta chain was determined in a study of blood T cell repertoires in COVID-19. Data came from immunoSEQ multiplex PCR; TCRdb stores just in-frame clones and leaves some out. The sample carries more than 35,000 clones, 75% to 90% recorded once. Trimming stripped 3 bases from V and 4 bases from J, with 6 bases between. There are 13 residues in the CDR3. Germline loops: CDR1 SEHNR, CDR2 FQNEAQ (reference sequence). The genes are TRBV7-9 and TRBJ2-2, with a tentative D call TRBD1 (5 bases). The TCR sequence derives from a man aged 50-59 years with active or convalescent COVID-19. The sequenced material came from peripheral blood. CDR3 bases: TGTGCCAGCAGCTTTCAGGGCACCGGGGAGCTGTTTTTT. Translating it yields CASSFQGTGELFF.